This T cell receptor beta chain was captured in a study of blood T cell repertoires in COVID-19. Study as a whole: T cells, B-cell-depleted T cells, or PBMCs provided the cDNA or gDNA that served as material.

With V trimmed by 6 bases and J by 3 bases, 10 bases remained unmatched. Germline loops: CDR1 MNHEY, CDR2 SVGAGI. The CDR3 is 15 amino acids. The repertoire was sequenced with immunoSEQ multiplex PCR; TCRdb's copy has only in-frame clones and lacks some. Here the sample spans roughly 280,000 clones, about nine tenths being singletons. The source of this sequence is a woman between 45 and 65 years old who had recovered from COVID-19. This chain uses TRBV6-5 with TRBJ2-7; 8 positions match TRBD1. Sequencing was performed on peripheral blood. The CDR3 region is CASSPRDRWGYEQYF. The DNA of the CDR3 is TGTGCCAGCAGCCCCAGGGACAGGTGGGGCTACGAGCAGTACTTC.